This TCR beta chain derives from a study of blood T cell repertoires in COVID-19. As originally analysed: Estimates of nucleated cell counts were drawn from the amplification of reference gene primers. The repertoire was sequenced with immunoSEQ multiplex PCR; TCRdb's copy has only in-frame clones and lacks some. The DNA was the basis for D and trimming; V, J and clone size are from that table. The sample yields fewer than 110,000 clones, about four fifths seen once. The CDR3 is 12 residues long. CDR1 LNHDA and CDR2 SQIVND come from the germline V gene (reference sequence). V dropped 5 bases and J dropped 4 bases, with 7 bases sitting between them.

This clonotype was sampled from a man between 65 and 85 years old with acute or convalescent COVID-19. The sample was peripheral blood. The chain is built from TRBV19 and TRBJ2-3; a weak D match, TRBD1 (5 bases). This CDR3 reads CASSQGSDTQYF. DNA for the CDR3: TGTGCCAGTAGTCAGGGTTCAGATACGCAGTATTTT.